Below, 11 T cell receptor beta chains from the same sample are listed, as sequenced in a study of lymphopenia after photon versus proton radiotherapy. Using immunoSEQ multiplex PCR, the repertoire was profiled, and TCRdb retains in-frame clones only, with some absent. The sample records 35,000 to 40,000 clones, approximately 87% being singletons. The specimen was peripheral blood, collected from a patient treated with photon-based radiotherapy. Every receptor here comes from a man aged 50-60 years with gastric cancer.

V usage is TRBV28 and J usage is TRBJ2-7, with D unclear. V was cut by 5 bases and J by 1 base, with 12 bases left in between. Germline loops: CDR1 MDHEN, CDR2 SYDVKM. This CDR3 is built from 14 residues. CDR3 DNA: TGTGCCAGCAGTGGCACCGTTTGGTCCTACGAGCAGTACTTC. It yields the protein CASSGTVWSYEQYF. The full variable domain, its missing parts supplied by reference TRBV28 and TRBJ2-7, is DVKVTQSSRYLVKRTGEKVFLECVQDMDHENMFWYRQDPGLGLRLIYFSYDVKMKEKGDIPEGYSVSREKKERFSLILESASTNQTSMYLCASSGTVWSYEQYFGPGTRLTVT.

The chain employs TRBV7-8 and TRBJ2-7, with 9 bases aligning to TRBD2. In germline, CDR1 is SGHVS, CDR2 FQNEAQ. The V and J ends lost 1 base and 6 bases, in that order; junction bases with no gene match: 7. The CDR3 has 15 amino acids. The CDR3 DNA reads as TGTGCCAGCAGCTTAGGTGCGGGAGGGCCTCGCGAGCAGTACTTC. Amino acid sequence: CASSLGAGGPREQYF.

J is TRBJ2-7 and V is TRBV11-2; the D call may be TRBD1 or TRBD2 (5 bases each). V was trimmed by 1 base and J by 5 bases, leaving 12 bases between them. Per germline, CDR1 SGHAT and CDR2 FQNNGV. The CDR3 totals 14 residues. In DNA form, the CDR3 reads TGTGCCAGCAGCTTAGGGGACGGGAACCACGAGCAGTACTTC. Residues: CASSLGDGNHEQYF.

The V and J genes are TRBV19 and TRBJ1-4; 9 bases line up with TRBD1. Germline CDR1 is LNHDA and CDR2 is SQIVND (reference sequence). CDR3 size: 14 residues. The ends lost 3 bases at V and 7 bases at J; junction bases unmatched: 3. The CDR3 is CASSISGQGEKLFF. In DNA form, the CDR3 reads TGTGCCAGTAGTATCTCGGGACAGGGTGAAAAACTGTTTTTT.

This sequence joins TRBV11-2 and TRBJ2-1; 7 bases align to TRBD2. Germline loops: CDR1 SGHAT, CDR2 FQNNGV. V dropped 1 base and J dropped 1; count of bases not matched to a gene: 1. This CDR3 contains 15 residues. This CDR3 is CASSLASGSYNEQFF. The CDR3 DNA reads TGTGCCAGCAGCTTAGCTAGCGGATCCTACAATGAGCAGTTCTTC. Full variable domain (rest looked up from reference TRBV11-2 and TRBJ2-1): EAGVAQSPRYKIIEKRQSVAFWCNPISGHATLYWYQQILGQGPKLLIQFQNNGVVDDSQLPKDRFSAERLKGVDSTLKIQPAKLEDSAVYLCASSLASGSYNEQFFGPGTRLTVL.

The chain has TRBV27 and TRBJ2-2, with D possibly matching TRBD1 (6 bases). Germline CDR1 and CDR2: MNHEY and SMNVEV (reference sequence). The CDR3 sequence is 17 residues long. With 3 bases removed from V and 5 bases from J, the gap between germline ends came to 19 bases. The DNA for the CDR3 is TGTGCCAGCAGTTTCTCGGTTTATGGGGGCCGGACCGGGGAGCTGTTTTTT. Amino acid sequence: CASSFSVYGGRTGELFF.

The gene calls are TRBV6-1 and TRBJ1-3; D unresolved. The CDR3 is made up of 15 amino acids. Between the trimmed V and J ends, which lost 10 bases and 0 bases, there was a span of 16 bases. The germline gives CDR1 MNHNS, CDR2 SASEGT. The CDR3 DNA reads TGTGCCATACAAACCGGGCCCTTCTCTGGAAACACCATATATTTT. Encoded protein: CAIQTGPFSGNTIYF.

This clone has only a few counts. V and J are TRBV10-3 and TRBJ2-7, with 11 bases lining up with TRBD2. The CDR3 is 15 residues long. After removal of 4 bases from V and 0 bases from J, the junction contained 2 bases not matched to a gene. CDR1 and CDR2 (germline): ENHRY, SYGVKD. The CDR3: CAISGGLADSYEQYF. The CDR3 DNA reads TGTGCCATCAGTGGGGGACTAGCGGACTCCTACGAGCAGTACTTC.

The chain recombines TRBV7-6 with TRBJ2-7; tentatively, D is TRBD2 (5 bases). V was pared by 5 bases and J by 1 base, with 18 bases between. Germline CDR1 is SGHVS and CDR2 is FNYEAQ. The CDR3 is 16 amino acids. The chain's CDR3 is CASSQGPGLASYEQYF. Here the CDR3 DNA reads TGTGCCAGCAGCCAAGGGCCCGGACTCGCATCCTACGAGCAGTACTTC.

The gene calls are TRBV7-8 and TRBJ2-2, with 8 bases that match TRBD1. This CDR3 contains 18 residues. V gave up 1 base and J gave up 2 bases; unmatched junction bases: 9. Germline V gene lookup returns CDR1 SGHVS and CDR2 FQNEAQ. The CDR3 DNA reads as TGTGCCAGCAGCTTAGTACACAGGGGGAACGCAAACACCGGGGAGCTGTTTTTT. This codes for CASSLVHRGNANTGELFF.

This sequence joins TRBV5-4 and TRBJ1-1; 7 nucleotides agree with TRBD1. The CDR3 loop spans 15 amino acids. Germline assignment: CDR1 SGHNT and CDR2 YYREEE (reference sequence). V shed 4 bases and J 3 bases; nucleotides not matched to a gene: 9. As DNA, the CDR3 is TGTGCCAGCAGCACGACAGGGCTGGGCGACACTGAAGCTTTCTTT. Translated, it gives CASSTTGLGDTEAFF.